This TCR beta chain was captured in a study of T and B cells in COVID-19 patients. At the level of the study: Peripheral blood came from COVID-19 patients with active infection or after recovery.

From blood, about 250-550 ng of genomic DNA served as TRB template. BIOMED2 TRB-A/B primer pools were used in multiplex TRB PCR. TCRdb re-derived calls from the multiplex PCR reads in MiXCR, one entry per CDR3 protein. This sample has approximately 15,000 distinct CDR3 sequences, with 25% to 30% found just once. The CDR3 has 14 residues. After removal of 4 bases from V and 7 bases from J, the junction contained 10 bases not matched to a gene. The germline V gene has CDR1 SGHRS and CDR2 YFSETQ. V gene TRBV5-1 combines with J gene TRBJ1-2; 7 positions match TRBD1. Sequenced: blood. This TCR came from a human donor who had recovered from COVID-19. CDR3 amino acids: CASSEGQPGAGYTF. The CDR3 DNA follows: TGCGCCAGCAGCGAGGGACAGCCAGGGGCTGGCTACACCTTC.